Sequencing of this TCR beta chain was carried out in a study of T-cell reconstitution after alpha-beta-depleted transplantation in children. Preparation of the TCRbeta library involved a method that used unique molecular identifiers. TCRdb itself ran the PCR reads through MiXCR, one entry per CDR3 protein. The table records around 380,000 distinct CDR3 sequences, roughly a tenth of them present only once. This clonotype was observed a handful of times. This CDR3 region has 16 residues. The V segment lost 4 bases and the J segment 2 bases; nucleotides outside the gene matches: 8. Germline V gene lookup returns CDR1 SGHRS and CDR2 YFSETQ.

The chain is built from TRBV5-1 and TRBJ2-3; 9 bases line up with TRBD2. Material: PBMCs from the stem cell graft donor, obtained from the stem cell graft. The receptor's source is a human donor who donated a stem cell graft to a child with acute myeloid leukemia. CDR3 coding DNA: TGCGCCAGCAGCGGCTATAGCGGGGGCCTCACAGATACGCAGTATTTT. Translated, it gives CASSGYSGGLTDTQYF.